This T cell receptor beta chain came from a study of shared clonotypes between healthy human individuals. None of the donors, who were healthy HIV-negative adults, had recently had acute infections or vaccinations. Splitting the CD4+ cells yielded a CD45RA+ naive subset and a CD45RA-negative memory subset. As for this clone: Antigen specificity is unknown.

Looked up from germline, CDR1 is SGHTA and CDR2 is FQGNSA. CDR3 length: 18 amino acids. J was trimmed by 6 bases and V by 4 bases; bases with no gene match: 17. Study-level points and caveats: Non-shared clonotypes had lower generation probabilities than those shared by all four donors. Clonotype sharing across several donors was observed for about 5.5% of naive CD4 clonotypes.

Here immunoSEQ multiplex PCR was the method, and the copy in TCRdb shows in-frame clones only, minus some. The profile shows a few million clones, approximately 95% of them singletons. The TCR was taken from a man aged 18-30 years in good health. Some clones in this sample may be carry-over from other donors' samples. Sequencing input: naive CD4+ T cells from PBMCs. Subset in this sample: CD45RA+ positively selected. The rearrangement links TRBV7-2 to TRBJ2-3; 9 bases fit TRBD2. The DNA for the CDR3 is TGTGCCAGCAGCTCAAGGTGGGGGACTAGCCCTTCGGTGGATACGCAGTATTTT. Translated, it gives CASSSRWGTSPSVDTQYF.